This TCR beta chain comes out of a study of blood T cell repertoires in COVID-19. Overall study: Sites across the United States, Italy and Spain contributed samples from acute and convalescent COVID-19. PBMCs, B-cell-depleted T cells, or T cells provided the cDNA or gDNA that made up the material.

V lost 3 bases, J lost 0 bases, and 17 bases lay in between. Germline V gene lookup returns CDR1 LNHDA and CDR2 SQIVND (reference sequence). This CDR3 region has 17 residues. This table comes from immunoSEQ multiplex PCR, and its TCRdb copy is limited to in-frame clones, with some not included. The data contain a few hundred thousand clones, approximately 83% of them seen just once; the ten biggest clones take up roughly 1.3%. Specimen: peripheral blood. This chain uses TRBV19 with TRBJ1-2; no reliable D call. This clonotype was sampled from a woman aged 30 to 39 with COVID-19, enrolled during active disease. The CDR3 loop reads CASSMRQYGAANYGYTF. The CDR3 nucleotides read TGTGCCAGTAGTATGAGGCAGTATGGCGCAGCTAACTATGGCTACACCTTC.